These 29 T cell receptor beta chains share one sample of origin, sequenced in a study of cytotoxic CD8 clonotypes in ibrutinib-treated CLL. Produced via immunoSEQ multiplex PCR; TCRdb's table is partial and in-frame only. The table lists about 330,000 clones, 60% to 80% of them singletons, with around 6.6% in the top ten. This specimen was PBMCs, taken after 36 months of ibrutinib treatment. These TCRs come from a human donor with chronic lymphocytic leukemia.

J is TRBJ1-1 and V is TRBV19; TRBD1 might be the D (6 bases). The ends were cut back, 1 base at V and 5 bases at J, with 11 bases in the middle. This CDR3 is built from 14 residues. CDR1 LNHDA and CDR2 SQIVND come from the germline V gene (reference sequence). CDR3 amino acids: CASSIGGARTEAFF. In DNA, the CDR3 is TGTGCCAGTAGTATAGGGGGGGCGCGGACTGAAGCTTTCTTT.

The chain recombines TRBV2 with TRBJ1-3; the D is unclear. Between the trimmed V and J ends, which lost 7 bases and 0 bases, there was a span of 10 bases. The germline V gene encodes CDR1 SNHLY and CDR2 FYNNEI. This CDR3 contains 14 residues. CDR3 residues: CASTYQSSGNTIYF. In nucleotides, the CDR3 is TGTGCCAGCACATACCAGAGCTCTGGAAACACCATATATTTT.

The V and J genes are TRBV7-2 and TRBJ2-7; a possible D gene is TRBD2 (6 bases). The germline V gene encodes CDR1 SGHTA and CDR2 FQGNSA. With 0 bases removed from V and 3 bases from J, the gap between germline ends came to 9 bases. The CDR3 runs to 14 residues. In DNA form, the CDR3 reads TGTGCCAGCAGCTTAGCGGCGGGATTCTACGAGCAGTACTTC. Encoded protein: CASSLAAGFYEQYF.

The V gene is TRBV4-2, the J gene TRBJ2-7; 8 nucleotides line up with TRBD1. This CDR3 has 13 amino acids. Germline V gene lookup returns CDR1 LGHNA and CDR2 YNFKEQ. V trimming: 1 base; J trimming: 6 bases; junction bases outside the gene matches: 2. The CDR3: CASSQAGGGEQYF. CDR3 sequence (DNA): TGTGCCAGCAGCCAAGCAGGGGGCGGCGAGCAGTACTTC.

The chain has TRBV27 and TRBJ2-3; unclear D gene. This CDR3 region has 13 residues. V was clipped by 4 bases and J by 2 bases, with 7 bases between them. Germline CDR1 and CDR2: MNHEY and SMNVEV (reference sequence). The CDR3 region is CASSYAPTDTQYF. As DNA, the CDR3 is TGTGCCAGCAGTTATGCGCCCACAGATACGCAGTATTTT.

The V gene is TRBV28, the J gene TRBJ2-1, with 7 nucleotides matching TRBD2. The germline V gene encodes CDR1 MDHEN and CDR2 SYDVKM. This CDR3 has 13 residues. The trim removed 8 bases at V and 2 bases at J, leaving 3 bases unmatched. This chain's CDR3 is CASLAVPYNEQFF. CDR3 nucleotides: TGTGCCAGCCTAGCGGTCCCCTACAATGAGCAGTTCTTC. Supplemented by reference TRBV28 and TRBJ2-1, the full variable domain reads DVKVTQSSRYLVKRTGEKVFLECVQDMDHENMFWYRQDPGLGLRLIYFSYDVKMKEKGDIPEGYSVSREKKERFSLILESASTNQTSMYLCASLAVPYNEQFFGPGTRLTVL.

The CDR3 DNA reads as TGCGCCAGCAGCCAGGAAATTCGACAGGGTGGCAATGAGCAGTTCTTC. The encoded protein is CASSQEIRQGGNEQFF. V is TRBV4-1 and J is TRBJ2-1, with 7 bases matching TRBD1. CDR1 is MGHRA and CDR2 is YSYEKL in the germline V gene. Trimming removed 3 bases from V and 6 bases from J; junction bases left unmatched: 11. The CDR3 length is 16 residues.

V usage is TRBV15 and J usage is TRBJ2-2; TRBD2 is a possible D gene (6 bases). CDR3 length equals 18 residues. CDR1 is LNHNV and CDR2 is YYDKDF in the germline V gene (reference sequence). Trimming left V 0 bases short and J 2 bases short, with 16 bases between. The CDR3 region has the DNA TGTGCCACCAGCAGAGATGCCCCATTTAGCGGAAACACCGGGGAGCTGTTTTTT. This sequence encodes CATSRDAPFSGNTGELFF.

CDR3: CASSEARTGKHGYTF. CDR3 sequence (DNA): TGTGCCAGCAGTGAAGCGAGGACAGGGAAACATGGCTACACCTTC. V is TRBV2 and J is TRBJ1-2, with 8 bases matching TRBD1. There are 15 residues in the CDR3. Germline CDR1 is SNHLY and CDR2 is FYNNEI. Trimming removed 0 bases from V and 6 bases from J; junction bases left unmatched: 6.

This clone showed up just once. The chain recombines TRBV29-1 with TRBJ2-1, with D perhaps TRBD1 or TRBD2 (6 bases each). Trimming stripped 5 bases from V and 3 bases from J, with 14 bases between. Germline CDR1 SQVTM, CDR2 ANQGSEA. CDR3 length: 14 amino acids. The CDR3 nucleotides are TGCAGCGTTACAGGAGGGGGAGGCTACAATGAGCAGTTCTTC. Translation: CSVTGGGGYNEQFF.

The table lists this clone with a few counts. V gene TRBV4-1 combines with J gene TRBJ1-5, with D possibly matching TRBD1 (6 bases). This CDR3 has 18 residues. The ends were cut back, 3 bases at V and 0 bases at J, with 18 bases in the middle. Germline V CDR1 and CDR2: MGHRA, YSYEKL. The CDR3 DNA reads as TGCGCCAGCAGCCAGGATCCTACAGGGACATATAGCAATCAGCCCCAGCATTTT. Its translation: CASSQDPTGTYSNQPQHF.

The rearrangement joins TRBV13 to TRBJ2-5, with a possible D match to TRBD2 (7 bases). CDR1 and CDR2 (germline): PRHDT, FYEKMQ (reference sequence). This CDR3 has 14 amino acids. V lost 0 bases to trimming and J lost 4 bases, with 9 bases between them. CDR3 coding DNA: TGTGCCAGCAGCTTAGGGGGAGGGGGAGAGACCCAGTACTTC. Translation gives CASSLGGGGETQYF.

CDR3 sequence: CASSPLVLSKVRYF. The CDR3 DNA is TGTGCCAGCAGCCCCTTAGTCCTTAGTAAAGTTCGGTATTTT. The chain has TRBV14 and TRBJ2-3; D remains unclear. Germline CDR1 is SGHDN and CDR2 is FVKESK. The CDR3 has 14 residues. V was trimmed by 4 bases and J by 14 bases, leaving 22 bases between them.

The chain uses TRBV13 and TRBJ2-5; a possible D gene is TRBD1 (6 bases). V lost 7 bases and J 5 bases, leaving 17 bases between the germline ends. CDR3 length: 14 amino acids. The V gene's germline CDR1 is PRHDT and CDR2 FYEKMQ (reference sequence). DNA of the CDR3: TGTGCCAGCACCGTTGGCGGACAGTGGGAGACCCAGTACTTC. Protein product: CASTVGGQWETQYF.

The chain carries TRBV7-9 and TRBJ1-1; D may be TRBD1 (5 bases). The germline V gene encodes CDR1 SEHNR and CDR2 FQNEAQ (reference sequence). The CDR3 loop spans 17 amino acids. V lost 2 bases, J lost 2 bases, and 18 bases lay in between. The CDR3 loop reads CASSLWGRRADNTEAFF. The CDR3 region has the DNA TGTGCCAGCAGCTTATGGGGCAGGAGGGCCGATAACACTGAAGCTTTCTTT. Using reference TRBV7-9 and TRBJ1-1 for the parts outside the CDR3, the full variable domain is DTGVSQNPRHKITKRGQNVTFRCDPISEHNRLYWYRQTLGQGPEFLTYFQNEAQLEKSRLLSDRFSAERPKGSFSTLEIQRTEQGDSAMYLCASSLWGRRADNTEAFFGQGTRLTVV.

The chain uses TRBV5-1 and TRBJ2-1; D is unresolved. Per the germline V gene, CDR1 is SGHRS and CDR2 is YFSETQ. The V gene lost 0 bases and the J gene lost 9 bases, with 10 bases spanning the gap. The CDR3 is 13 residues long. CDR3 sequence (DNA): TGCGCCAGCAGCTTGGATCAGGTCACTGAGCAGTTCTTC. This sequence encodes CASSLDQVTEQFF.

This sequence joins TRBV13 and TRBJ2-6, with TRBD1 matching 7 bases. The ends lost 5 bases at V and 0 bases at J; junction bases unmatched: 13. The germline CDR1 and CDR2 sequences are PRHDT and FYEKMQ (reference sequence). CDR3 length equals 19 residues. DNA for the CDR3: TGTGCCAGCAGCGCACGGTCCGGGACAGACGACTCTGGGGCCAACGTCCTGACTTTC. Encoded protein: CASSARSGTDDSGANVLTF.

This clone has just one count. This chain connects TRBV2 to TRBJ1-5; the match to TRBD1 covers 9 bases. The ends lost 6 bases at V and 6 bases at J; junction bases unmatched: 12. Germline V gene sequence: CDR1 SNHLY, CDR2 FYNNEI. CDR3 length equals 16 residues. For the CDR3, the DNA is TGTGCCAGCAGGGAGGGACAGGGCGGCCGAAGTCAGCCCCAGCATTTT. Residues: CASREGQGGRSQPQHF.

The gene calls are TRBV7-2 and TRBJ1-1; D gene unclear. This CDR3 spans 14 amino acids. Germline values: CDR1 SGHTA, CDR2 FQGNSA. V was pared by 5 bases and J by 4 bases, with 14 bases between. The CDR3 loop is CASSHPVGFTEAFF. CDR3 coding DNA: TGTGCCAGCAGCCACCCGGTGGGCTTCACTGAAGCTTTCTTT.

The chain employs TRBV28 and TRBJ2-3; possibly TRBD2 for D (6 bases). This CDR3 comprises 14 residues. Trimming pared 2 bases from V and 0 bases from J, leaving 6 bases between. The germline CDR1 and CDR2 sequences are MDHEN and SYDVKM. The chain's CDR3 is CASSLRGSTDTQYF. The CDR3 DNA reads TGTGCCAGCAGTTTACGGGGGAGCACAGATACGCAGTATTTT.

This chain joins TRBV19 and TRBJ1-5; D is possibly TRBD1 (6 bases). This CDR3 is 18 amino acids long. Trimming removed 0 bases from V and 3 bases from J, with 18 bases in between. Germline assignment: CDR1 LNHDA and CDR2 SQIVND (reference sequence). For the CDR3, the DNA is TGTGCCAGTAGTATAGATCCCACAGGGAGCGCCATCAATCAGCCCCAGCATTTT. This codes for CASSIDPTGSAINQPQHF.

The chain uses TRBV4-1 and TRBJ1-1; tentative D call: TRBD1 (5 bases). The V end was cut by 3 bases, the J end by 1 base, with 12 bases between. CDR3 length: 15 residues. Germline V gene sequence: CDR1 MGHRA, CDR2 YSYEKL. The CDR3 bases are TGCGCCAGCAGCCAGGACGAGACAGAGAACACTGAAGCTTTCTTT. Protein sequence: CASSQDETENTEAFF.

The chain recombines TRBV2 with TRBJ1-2, with TRBD1 matching 7 bases. The V gene's germline CDR1 is SNHLY and CDR2 FYNNEI. V lost 7 bases, J lost 5 bases, and 10 bases stayed unmatched. The CDR3 loop spans 14 amino acids. This chain's CDR3 is CASTDPGTVYGYTF. In nucleotides, the CDR3 is TGTGCCAGCACTGATCCCGGGACAGTATATGGCTACACCTTC.

The chain links TRBV30 to TRBJ2-1; possibly TRBD1 or TRBD2 for D (5 bases each). Trimming cost V 3 bases and J 7 bases, with 19 bases left between them. CDR1 is GTSNPN and CDR2 is SVGIG in the germline V gene (reference sequence). CDR3 length equals 15 residues. The CDR3 is CAWREPGRWRNEQFF. DNA for the CDR3: TGTGCCTGGAGAGAACCGGGACGGTGGAGGAATGAGCAGTTCTTC.

This rearrangement joins TRBV10-2 to TRBJ2-7; D call uncertain. Per germline, CDR1 WSHSY and CDR2 SAAADI. V was pared by 8 bases and J by 2 bases, with 7 bases between. The CDR3 length is 11 residues. The CDR3 region is CASSAAYEQYF. The CDR3 coding sequence is TGCGCCAGCTCGGCCGCCTACGAGCAGTACTTC.

The chain recombines TRBV5-4 with TRBJ1-6; 9 positions agree with TRBD1. The trim removed 3 bases at V and 10 bases at J, leaving 5 bases unmatched. There are 14 residues in the CDR3. The germline V gene encodes CDR1 SGHNT and CDR2 YYREEE (reference sequence). CDR3 DNA: TGTGCCAGCAGCTGGGACAGGGTAGGGTCACCCCTCCACTTT. Protein product: CASSWDRVGSPLHF. The full variable domain, its missing parts supplied by reference TRBV5-4 and TRBJ1-6, is ETGVTQSPTHLIKTRGQQVTLRCSSQSGHNTVSWYQQALGQGPQFIFQYYREEENGRGNFPPRFSGLQFPNYSSELNVNALELDDSALYLCASSWDRVGSPLHFGNGTRLTVT.

This clone was counted only a few times. The chain has TRBV27 and TRBJ2-2, with 8 bases that match TRBD1. With 5 bases clipped from V and 6 bases from J, the junction kept 8 bases outside the gene matches. CDR3 length: 15 amino acids. Germline V gene data show CDR1 as MNHEY and CDR2 as SMNVEV (reference sequence). The CDR3 nucleotides read TGTGCCAGCAGTCCTGTTCCACAGGGGGCCGGGGAGCTGTTTTTT. Residues: CASSPVPQGAGELFF.

The V call is TRBV9, the J call TRBJ2-7, with D uncertain. The germline gives CDR1 SGDLS, CDR2 YYNGEE. The CDR3 contains 15 residues. V lost 4 bases and J lost 3, with 17 bases in between. The CDR3 nucleotides are TGTGCCAGCAGCCCCGTAGGGCTTTCATTCTACGAGCAGTACTTC. It is translated as CASSPVGLSFYEQYF.

The chain employs TRBV5-1 and TRBJ1-3; D gene unclear. The CDR3 length is 11 residues. The V and J ends lost 5 bases and 3 bases respectively, with 3 bases between them. The V gene's germline CDR1 is SGHRS and CDR2 YFSETQ. In nucleotides, the CDR3 is TGCGCCAGCAGTAATGGAAACACCATATATTTT. Residues: CASSNGNTIYF.